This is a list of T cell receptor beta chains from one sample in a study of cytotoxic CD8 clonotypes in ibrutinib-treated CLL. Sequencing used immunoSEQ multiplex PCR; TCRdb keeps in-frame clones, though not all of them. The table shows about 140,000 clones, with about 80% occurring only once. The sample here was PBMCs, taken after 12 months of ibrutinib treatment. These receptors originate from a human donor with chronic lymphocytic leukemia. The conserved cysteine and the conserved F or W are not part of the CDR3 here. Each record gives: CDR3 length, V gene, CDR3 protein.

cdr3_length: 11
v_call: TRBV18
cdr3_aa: ASSPGLAEEQF

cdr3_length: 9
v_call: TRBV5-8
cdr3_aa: ASARITEAF

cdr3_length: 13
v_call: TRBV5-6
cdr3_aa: ASSFGAVSRNEQF

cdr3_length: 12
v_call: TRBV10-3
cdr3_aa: AISERTDNTEAF

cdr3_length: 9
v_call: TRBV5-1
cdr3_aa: ASRQGGGYT

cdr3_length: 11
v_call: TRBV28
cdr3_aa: ASSRQEQETQY

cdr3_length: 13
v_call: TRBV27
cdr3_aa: ASRQTGTYNSPLH

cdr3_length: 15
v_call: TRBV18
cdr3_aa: ASSPPPPGQGFYEQY

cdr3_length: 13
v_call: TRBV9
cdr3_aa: ASSSFVGGTYEQY

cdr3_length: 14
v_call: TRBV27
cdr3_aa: ASSLSRIGGIYEQY

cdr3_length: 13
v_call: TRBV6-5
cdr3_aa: ASRLSPGPAGGYT

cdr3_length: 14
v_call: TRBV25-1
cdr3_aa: ASSRHSGSSYNEQF

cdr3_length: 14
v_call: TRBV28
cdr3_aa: ASSPLTASSNQPQH

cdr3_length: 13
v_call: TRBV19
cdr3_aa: ASTTGDSPNQPQH

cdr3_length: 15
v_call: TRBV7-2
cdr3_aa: ASSLTGPDRGLDEQY

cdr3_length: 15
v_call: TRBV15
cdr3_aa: ATSRVGGGPFTDTQY

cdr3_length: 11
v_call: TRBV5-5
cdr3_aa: ASSLEGRDGYT

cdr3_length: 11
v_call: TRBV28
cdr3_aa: ASRPPTYNEQF

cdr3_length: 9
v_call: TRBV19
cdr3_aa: ASRTVYGYT

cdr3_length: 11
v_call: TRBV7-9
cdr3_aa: ASSLPGTYEQY

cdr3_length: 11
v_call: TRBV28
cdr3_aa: ASSSGGLYEQY

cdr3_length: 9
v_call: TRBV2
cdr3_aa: ASREDSEQY

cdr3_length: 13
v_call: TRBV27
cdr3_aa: ASSRGGGLNTEAF

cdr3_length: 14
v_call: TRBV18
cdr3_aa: ASSPLKDSGANVLT

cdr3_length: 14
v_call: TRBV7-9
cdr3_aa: ASSLVRGMDTDTQY

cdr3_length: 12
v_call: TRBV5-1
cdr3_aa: ASSTDRGRSPLH

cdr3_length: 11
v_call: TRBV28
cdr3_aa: ASSKTGSYGYT

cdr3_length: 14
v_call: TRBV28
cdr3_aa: ASSPLLTGWDYGYT

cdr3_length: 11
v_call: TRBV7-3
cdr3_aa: ASSPRQTGELF

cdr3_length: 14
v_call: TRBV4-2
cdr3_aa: ASSQEKGSGSDTQY

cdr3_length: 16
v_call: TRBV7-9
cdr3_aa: ASSSTPTQRWGNTEAF

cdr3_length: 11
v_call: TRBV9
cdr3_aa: ASSVDVNTEAF

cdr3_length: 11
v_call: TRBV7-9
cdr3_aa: ASSLSSKETQY

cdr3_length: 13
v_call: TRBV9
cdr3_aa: ASSVEGGLSYEQY

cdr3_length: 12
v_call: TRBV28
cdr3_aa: ASSLGRGSYGYT

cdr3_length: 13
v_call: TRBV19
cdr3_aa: ASSAGLATNEKLF

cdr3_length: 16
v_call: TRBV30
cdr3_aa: AWRRTPTGTVRDYEQY

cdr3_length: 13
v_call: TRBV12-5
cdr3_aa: ASAGPGQLNNEQF

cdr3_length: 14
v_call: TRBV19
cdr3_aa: ASSRIPGQGAYEQF

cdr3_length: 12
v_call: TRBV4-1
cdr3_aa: ASSQQGPGTEAF

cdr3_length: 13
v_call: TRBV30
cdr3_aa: AWSAGQGIDQPQH

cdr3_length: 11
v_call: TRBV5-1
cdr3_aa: ASSFRSTGEQY

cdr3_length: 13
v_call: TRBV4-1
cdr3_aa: ASSQDPATGNTIY

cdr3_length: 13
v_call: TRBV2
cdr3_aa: ASSAQLYSNQPQH

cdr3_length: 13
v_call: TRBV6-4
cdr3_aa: ASPWGGRASGELF

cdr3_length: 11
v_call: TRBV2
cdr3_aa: ASSSQGTYEQY

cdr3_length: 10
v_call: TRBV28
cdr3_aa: ASREDGVEAF